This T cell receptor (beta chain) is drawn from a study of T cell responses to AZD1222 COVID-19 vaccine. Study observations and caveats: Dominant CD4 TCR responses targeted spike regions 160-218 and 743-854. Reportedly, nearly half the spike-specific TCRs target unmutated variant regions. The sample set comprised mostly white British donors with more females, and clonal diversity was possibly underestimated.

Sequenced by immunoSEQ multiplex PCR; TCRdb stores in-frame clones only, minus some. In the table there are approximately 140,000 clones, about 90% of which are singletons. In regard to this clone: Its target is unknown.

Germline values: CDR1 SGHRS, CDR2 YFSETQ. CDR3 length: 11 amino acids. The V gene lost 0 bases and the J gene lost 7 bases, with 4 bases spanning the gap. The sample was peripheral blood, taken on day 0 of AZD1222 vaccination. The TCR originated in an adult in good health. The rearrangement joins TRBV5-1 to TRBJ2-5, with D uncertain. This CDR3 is CASSLDGTQYF. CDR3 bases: TGCGCCAGCAGCTTGGATGGGACCCAGTACTTC.